This T cell receptor (beta chain) derives from a study of shared clonotypes between healthy human individuals. Using immunoSEQ multiplex PCR, the repertoire was profiled, and TCRdb retains in-frame clones only, with some absent. Seen here are millions of clones, about 93% observed once, and the top ten hold 1.7%. In the naive CD8 group, cells lacked CD45RO and were positively selected for CCR7, so terminally differentiated effector memory CD45RA+ cells were left out. Germline CDR1 reads MNHNS; CDR2 reads SASEGT. The CDR3 extends over 13 amino acids. The trim removed 5 bases at V and 3 bases at J, leaving 4 bases unmatched. Study findings and constraints: It was the non-shared clonotypes that had lower generation probabilities than clonotypes shared by all four donors.

Note on this clone: What it binds is not known.

The chain uses TRBV6-1 and TRBJ2-7; TRBD1 matches 7 bases. This sequence was found in a man aged 18 to 30 in good health. Some clones in this sample may be carry-over from other donors' samples. Sequencing was carried out using naive CD8+ T cells from PBMCs. CDR3 protein: CASSRTGFYEQYF. As DNA, the CDR3 is TGTGCCAGCAGTCGGACAGGTTTCTACGAGCAGTACTTC.